This TCR beta chain was documented in a study of blood T cell repertoires in COVID-19. At the level of the study: Both acute and convalescent COVID-19 samples were obtained from the United States, Italy and Spain. PBMCs, B-cell-depleted T cells, or T cells provided the cDNA or gDNA that made up the material.

In the authors' methods: Estimates of nucleated cell counts were drawn from the amplification of reference gene primers. Method: immunoSEQ multiplex PCR; TCRdb's copy keeps in-frame clones and lacks some. V and J calls and clone size are given by that table; D and trimming were obtained from the DNA. The table includes under 350,000 clones, around 86% detected once. The sample consisted of peripheral blood. The origin of this receptor is a human donor in a cohort sampled during active COVID-19.

Here the CDR3 DNA reads TGTGCCAGCAGCTTAGTAGCGGGAGTGGCCGAGCAGTACTTC. Amino acid sequence: CASSLVAGVAEQYF. V is TRBV7-9 and J is TRBJ2-7; 9 nucleotides line up with TRBD2. Per germline, CDR1 SEHNR and CDR2 FQNEAQ (reference sequence). J lost 6 bases, V lost 1 base, and 4 bases had no gene match. The CDR3 has 14 residues.